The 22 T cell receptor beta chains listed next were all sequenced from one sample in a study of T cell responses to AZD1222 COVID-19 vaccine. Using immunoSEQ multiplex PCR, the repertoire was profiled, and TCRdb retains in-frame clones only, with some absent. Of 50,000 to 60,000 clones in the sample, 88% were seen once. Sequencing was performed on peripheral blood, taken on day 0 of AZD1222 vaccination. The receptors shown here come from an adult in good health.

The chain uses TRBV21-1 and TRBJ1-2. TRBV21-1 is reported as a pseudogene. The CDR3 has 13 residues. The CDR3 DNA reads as TGTGCCAGCAGCAAAGCGCTTTCCTATGGCTACACCTTC. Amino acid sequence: CASSKALSYGYTF.

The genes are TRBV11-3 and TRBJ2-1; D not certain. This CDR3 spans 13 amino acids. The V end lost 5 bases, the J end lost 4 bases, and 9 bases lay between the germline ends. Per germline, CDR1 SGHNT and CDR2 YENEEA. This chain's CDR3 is CASSGWDYNEQFF. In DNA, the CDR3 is TGTGCCAGCAGCGGGTGGGATTACAATGAGCAGTTCTTC.

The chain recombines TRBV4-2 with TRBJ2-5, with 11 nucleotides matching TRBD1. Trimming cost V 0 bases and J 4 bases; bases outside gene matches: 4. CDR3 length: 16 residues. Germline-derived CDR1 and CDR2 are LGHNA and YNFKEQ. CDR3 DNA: TGTGCCAGCAGCCAAGATGGGACAGGGGGAGGAGAGACCCAGTACTTC. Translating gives CASSQDGTGGGETQYF.

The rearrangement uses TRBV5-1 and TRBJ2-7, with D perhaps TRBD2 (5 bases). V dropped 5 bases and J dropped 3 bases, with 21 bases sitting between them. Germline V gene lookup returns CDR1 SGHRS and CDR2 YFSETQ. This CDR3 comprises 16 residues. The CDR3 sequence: CASRPNYGGEIYEQYF. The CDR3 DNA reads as TGCGCCAGCAGACCGAATTACGGAGGAGAAATCTACGAGCAGTACTTC.

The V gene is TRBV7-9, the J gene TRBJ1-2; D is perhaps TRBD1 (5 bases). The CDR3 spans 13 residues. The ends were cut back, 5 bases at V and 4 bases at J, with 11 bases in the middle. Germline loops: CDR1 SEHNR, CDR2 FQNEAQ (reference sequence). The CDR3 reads CASSRYGTYGYTF. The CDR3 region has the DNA TGTGCCAGCAGCCGATACGGGACCTATGGCTACACCTTC.

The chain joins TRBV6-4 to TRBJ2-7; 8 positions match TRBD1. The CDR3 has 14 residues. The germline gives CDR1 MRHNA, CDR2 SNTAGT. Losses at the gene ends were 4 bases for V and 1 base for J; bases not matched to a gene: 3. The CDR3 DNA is TGTGCCAGCAGTGTGGACAGGGAATCCTACGAGCAGTACTTC. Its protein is CASSVDRESYEQYF.

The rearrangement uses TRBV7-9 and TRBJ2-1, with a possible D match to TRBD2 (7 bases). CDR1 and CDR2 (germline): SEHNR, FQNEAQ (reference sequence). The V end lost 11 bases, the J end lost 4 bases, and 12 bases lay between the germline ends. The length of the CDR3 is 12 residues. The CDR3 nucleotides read TGTGCCGGGGGGGCCCCTTACAATGAGCAGTTCTTC. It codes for CAGGAPYNEQFF.

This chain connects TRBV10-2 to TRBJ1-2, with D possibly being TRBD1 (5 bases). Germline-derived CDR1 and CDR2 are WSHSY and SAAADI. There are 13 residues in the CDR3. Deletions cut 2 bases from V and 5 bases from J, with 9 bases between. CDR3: CASSEGGRYGYTF. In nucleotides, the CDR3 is TGCGCCAGCAGTGAGGGGGGTCGGTATGGCTACACCTTC.

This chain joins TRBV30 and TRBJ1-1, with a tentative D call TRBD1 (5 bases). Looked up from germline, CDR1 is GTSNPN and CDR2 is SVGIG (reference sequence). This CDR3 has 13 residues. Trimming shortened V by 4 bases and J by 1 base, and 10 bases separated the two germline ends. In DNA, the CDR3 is TGTGCCTGGACCAAAGGGGCGAACACTGAAGCTTTCTTT. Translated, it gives CAWTKGANTEAFF.

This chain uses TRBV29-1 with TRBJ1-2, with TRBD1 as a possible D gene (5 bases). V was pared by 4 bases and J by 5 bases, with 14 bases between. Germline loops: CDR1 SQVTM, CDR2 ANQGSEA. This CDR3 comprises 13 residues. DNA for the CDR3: TGCAGCGTTGGAGAGGGTAGGGGTTATGGCTACACCTTC. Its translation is CSVGEGRGYGYTF.

The CDR3 spells CASSLAWGDYGYTF. The DNA of the CDR3 is TGTGCCAGCAGCTTGGCATGGGGAGACTATGGCTACACCTTC. The chain joins TRBV5-5 to TRBJ1-2, with D hard to call. The CDR3 is made up of 14 amino acids. Per germline, CDR1 SGHKS and CDR2 YYEKEE (reference sequence). Trimming left V 0 bases short and J 3 bases short, with 9 bases between.

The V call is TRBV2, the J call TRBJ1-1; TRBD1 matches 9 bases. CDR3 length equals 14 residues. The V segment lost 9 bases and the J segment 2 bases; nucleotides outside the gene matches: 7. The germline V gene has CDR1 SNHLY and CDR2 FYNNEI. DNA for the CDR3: TGTGCCAGACGACAGGGGGGAACTAACACTGAAGCTTTCTTT. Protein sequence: CARRQGGTNTEAFF. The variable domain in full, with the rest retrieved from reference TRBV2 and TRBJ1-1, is EPEVTQTPSHQVTQMGQEVILRCVPISNHLYFYWYRQILGQKVEFLVSFYNNEISEKSEIFDDQFSVERPDGSNFTLKIRSTKLEDSAMYFCARRQGGTNTEAFFGQGTRLTVV.

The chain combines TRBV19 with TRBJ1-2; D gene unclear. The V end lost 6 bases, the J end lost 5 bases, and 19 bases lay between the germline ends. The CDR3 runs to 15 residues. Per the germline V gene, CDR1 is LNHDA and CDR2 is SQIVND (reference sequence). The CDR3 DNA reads TGTGCCAGTAGGGACGGCCGTGCCTTACATTATGGCTACACCTTC. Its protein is CASRDGRALHYGYTF.

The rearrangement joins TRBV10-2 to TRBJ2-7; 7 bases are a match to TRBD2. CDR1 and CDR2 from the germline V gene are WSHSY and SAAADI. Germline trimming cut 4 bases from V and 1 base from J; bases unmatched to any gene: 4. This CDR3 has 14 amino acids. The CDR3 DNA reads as TGCGCCAGCAGTGGAGCGGGACCTTCCTACGAGCAGTACTTC. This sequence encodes CASSGAGPSYEQYF.

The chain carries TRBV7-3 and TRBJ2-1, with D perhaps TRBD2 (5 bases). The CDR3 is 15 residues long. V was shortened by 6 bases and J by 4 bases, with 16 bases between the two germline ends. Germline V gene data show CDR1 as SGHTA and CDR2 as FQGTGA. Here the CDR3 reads CASRKDAGEYNEQFF. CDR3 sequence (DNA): TGTGCCAGCAGGAAAGATGCGGGCGAGTACAATGAGCAGTTCTTC.

The CDR3 sequence: CATSGRADPLHF. In DNA form, the CDR3 reads TGTGCCACCAGTGGGAGGGCAGATCCCCTCCACTTT. This sequence joins TRBV24-1 and TRBJ1-6; no clear D. This CDR3 is built from 12 residues. The V end lost 5 bases, the J end lost 13 bases, and 11 bases lay between the germline ends. Germline V lookup: CDR1 KGHDR, CDR2 SFDVKD.

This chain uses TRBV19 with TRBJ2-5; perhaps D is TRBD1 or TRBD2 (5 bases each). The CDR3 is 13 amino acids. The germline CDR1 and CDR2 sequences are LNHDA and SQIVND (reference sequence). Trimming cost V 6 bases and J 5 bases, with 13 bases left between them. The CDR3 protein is CASRPGTEETQYF. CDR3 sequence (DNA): TGTGCCAGTAGACCCGGGACCGAGGAGACCCAGTACTTC.

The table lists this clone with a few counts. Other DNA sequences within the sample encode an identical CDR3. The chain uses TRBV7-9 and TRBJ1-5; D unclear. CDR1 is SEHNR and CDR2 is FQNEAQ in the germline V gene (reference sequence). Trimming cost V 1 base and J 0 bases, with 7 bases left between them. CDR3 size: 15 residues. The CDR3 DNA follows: TGTGCCAGCAGCTTAGGAGGGTATAGCAATCAGCCCCAGCATTTT. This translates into CASSLGGYSNQPQHF.

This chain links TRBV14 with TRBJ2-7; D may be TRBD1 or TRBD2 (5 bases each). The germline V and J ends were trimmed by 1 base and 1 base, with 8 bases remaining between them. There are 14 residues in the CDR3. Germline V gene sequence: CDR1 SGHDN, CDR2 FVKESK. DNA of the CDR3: TGTGCCAGCAGCCAAGGGGGGAATTCCTACGAGCAGTACTTC. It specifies CASSQGGNSYEQYF.

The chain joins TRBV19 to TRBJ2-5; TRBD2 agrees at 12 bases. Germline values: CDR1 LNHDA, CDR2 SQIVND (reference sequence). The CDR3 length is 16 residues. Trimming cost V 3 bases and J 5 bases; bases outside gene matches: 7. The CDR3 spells CASSMSSGRARETQYF. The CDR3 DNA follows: TGTGCCAGTAGTATGTCTAGCGGGAGGGCCCGGGAGACCCAGTACTTC.

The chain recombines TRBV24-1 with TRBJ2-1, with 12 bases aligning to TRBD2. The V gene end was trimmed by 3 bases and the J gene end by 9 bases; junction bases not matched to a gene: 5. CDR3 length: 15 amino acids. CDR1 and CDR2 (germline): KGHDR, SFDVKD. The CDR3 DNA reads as TGTGCCACCAGTGATCAGACTAGCGGGAGATCTGAGCAGTTCTTC. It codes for CATSDQTSGRSEQFF.

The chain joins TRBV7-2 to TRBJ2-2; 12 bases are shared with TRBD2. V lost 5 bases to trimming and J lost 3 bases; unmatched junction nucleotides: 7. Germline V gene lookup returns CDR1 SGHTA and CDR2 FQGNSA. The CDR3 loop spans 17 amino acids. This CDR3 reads CASSAPGLAGDTGELFF. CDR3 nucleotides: TGTGCCAGCAGCGCCCCGGGACTAGCGGGCGACACCGGGGAGCTGTTTTTT.